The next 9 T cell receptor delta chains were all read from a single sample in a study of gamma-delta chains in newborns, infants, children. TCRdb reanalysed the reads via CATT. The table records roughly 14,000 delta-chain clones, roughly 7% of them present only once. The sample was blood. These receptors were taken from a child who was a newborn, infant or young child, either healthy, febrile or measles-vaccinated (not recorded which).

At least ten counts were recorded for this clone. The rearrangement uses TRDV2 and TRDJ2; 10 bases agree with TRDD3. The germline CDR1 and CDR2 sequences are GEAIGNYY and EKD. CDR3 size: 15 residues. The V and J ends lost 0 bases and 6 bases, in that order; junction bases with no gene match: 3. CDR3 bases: TGTGCCTGTGACACCGAAACTGGGGGATCAGCACAACTCTTCTTT. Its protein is CACDTETGGSAQLFF.

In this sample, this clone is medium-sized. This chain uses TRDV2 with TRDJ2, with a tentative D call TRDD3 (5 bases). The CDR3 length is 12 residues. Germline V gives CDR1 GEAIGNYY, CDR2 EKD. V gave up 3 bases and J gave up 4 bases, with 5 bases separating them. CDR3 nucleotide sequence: TGTGCCTGTGACTGGGGGACAGCACAACTCTTCTTT. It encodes CACDWGTAQLFF.

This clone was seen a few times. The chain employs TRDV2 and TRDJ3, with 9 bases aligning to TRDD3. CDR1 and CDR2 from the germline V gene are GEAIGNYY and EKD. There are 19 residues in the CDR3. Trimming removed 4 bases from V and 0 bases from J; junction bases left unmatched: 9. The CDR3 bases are TGTGCCTGTGATTCCGTACTGGGGGACATCTCCTGGGACACCCGACAGATGTTTTTC. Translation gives CACDSVLGDISWDTRQMFF.

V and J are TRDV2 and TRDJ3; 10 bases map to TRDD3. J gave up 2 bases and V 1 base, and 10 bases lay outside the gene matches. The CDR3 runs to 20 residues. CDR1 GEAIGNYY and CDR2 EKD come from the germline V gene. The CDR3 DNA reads TGTGCCTGTGACACGATTACTCTGGGGGATAAGACCTGGGACACCCGACAGATGTTTTTC. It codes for CACDTITLGDKTWDTRQMFF.

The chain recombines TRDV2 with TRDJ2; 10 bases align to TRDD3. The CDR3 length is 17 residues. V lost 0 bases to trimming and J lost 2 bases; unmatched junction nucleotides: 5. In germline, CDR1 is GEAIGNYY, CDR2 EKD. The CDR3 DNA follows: TGTGCCTGTGACACCGTGGGGGGGATACGCTTGACAGCACAACTCTTCTTT. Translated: CACDTVGGIRLTAQLFF.

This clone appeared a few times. The CDR3 protein is CACDLLGATLDTRQMFF. The CDR3, as DNA: TGTGCCTGTGACCTACTGGGGGCTACCTTGGACACCCGACAGATGTTTTTC. V gene TRDV2 combines with J gene TRDJ3; 8 bases line up with TRDD3. CDR3 length: 17 amino acids. V lost 3 bases, J lost 6 bases, and 9 bases stayed unmatched. Germline CDR1 GEAIGNYY, CDR2 EKD.

The CDR3 DNA reads as TGTGCCTGTGACCCCGTCGGGGGGTGCACCGATAAACTCATCTTT. Its translation is CACDPVGGCTDKLIF. The rearrangement joins TRDV2 to TRDJ1, with D possibly TRDD3 on 5 matching bases. The CDR3 is 15 amino acids. Trimming removed 3 bases at V and 1 base at J, with 14 bases between. Germline values: CDR1 GEAIGNYY, CDR2 EKD.

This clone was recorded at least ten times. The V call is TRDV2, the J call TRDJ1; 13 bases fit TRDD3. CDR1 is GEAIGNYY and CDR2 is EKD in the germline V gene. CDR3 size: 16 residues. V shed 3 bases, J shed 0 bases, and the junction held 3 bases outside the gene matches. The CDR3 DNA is TGTGCCTGTGACGTACTGGGGGATACGAACACCGATAAACTCATCTTT. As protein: CACDVLGDTNTDKLIF.

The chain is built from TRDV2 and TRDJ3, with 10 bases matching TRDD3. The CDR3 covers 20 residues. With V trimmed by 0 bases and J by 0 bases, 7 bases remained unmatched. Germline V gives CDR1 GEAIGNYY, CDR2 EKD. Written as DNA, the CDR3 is TGTGCCTGTGACACCTGGGGGATACTCAAAAGCTCCTGGGACACCCGACAGATGTTTTTC. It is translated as CACDTWGILKSSWDTRQMFF.